Listed below are T cell receptor beta chains from one sample, sequenced in a study of T cell responses to AZD1222 COVID-19 vaccine. The repertoire was sequenced with immunoSEQ multiplex PCR; TCRdb's copy has only in-frame clones and lacks some. This sample has about 120,000 clones, with around 81% found just once. Sample: peripheral blood, taken on day 0 of AZD1222 vaccination. The source is an adult in good health. The CDR3 runs from the conserved cysteine through the conserved F or W. A D gene is named only where the DNA matches it firmly. A clone size is listed for some rows: how often the clone was seen (once, few, many), or a class if it is expanded.

cdr3_nt: TGTGCCAGCTCACCAATTGGAGGGCAGCCGGCTGCCTATGGCTACACCTTC
cdr3_aa: CASSPIGGQPAAYGYTF
d_call: -
clone_size: -
v_call: TRBV18
j_call: TRBJ1-2

cdr3_nt: TGCGCCAGCAGCCAAGAGGGGATCGCGGGAAGCACAGATACGCAGTATTTT
cdr3_aa: CASSQEGIAGSTDTQYF
d_call: -
clone_size: -
v_call: TRBV4-1
j_call: TRBJ2-3

cdr3_nt: TGTGCCACCAGTTCGCGGGCAGGCTCCTACAATGAGCAGTTCTTC
cdr3_aa: CATSSRAGSYNEQFF
d_call: -
clone_size: -
v_call: TRBV24-1
j_call: TRBJ2-1

cdr3_nt: TGTGCCAGCAGCTCCCGGAGGCAGGGAGGTGAGCAGTTCTTC
cdr3_aa: CASSSRRQGGEQFF
d_call: -
clone_size: -
v_call: TRBV5-6
j_call: TRBJ2-1

cdr3_nt: TGTGCCAGCAGTTATCAGAGAGATACGCAGTATTTT
cdr3_aa: CASSYQRDTQYF
d_call: -
clone_size: -
v_call: TRBV6-1
j_call: TRBJ2-3

cdr3_nt: TGTGCCAGCAGCGTCACCGCCCGTTACCAAGAGACCCAGTACTTC
cdr3_aa: CASSVTARYQETQYF
d_call: -
clone_size: -
v_call: TRBV28
j_call: TRBJ2-5

cdr3_nt: TGTGCCAGCAGTTTACCCTGGTCGGAAGCTTTCTTT
cdr3_aa: CASSLPWSEAFF
d_call: -
clone_size: -
v_call: TRBV27
j_call: TRBJ1-1

cdr3_nt: TGCGCCAGCAGCTTGGTAGGGAACCAAGAGACCCAGTACTTC
cdr3_aa: CASSLVGNQETQYF
d_call: -
clone_size: -
v_call: TRBV5-1
j_call: TRBJ2-5

cdr3_nt: TGTGCCAGCAGCGCCGGGGGAGCGCCGAACACCGGGGAGCTGTTTTTT
cdr3_aa: CASSAGGAPNTGELFF
d_call: -
clone_size: -
v_call: TRBV9
j_call: TRBJ2-2

cdr3_nt: TGTGCCAGCAGTTTAAGGACAGGCTCCTACGAGCAGTACTTC
cdr3_aa: CASSLRTGSYEQYF
d_call: TRBD1
clone_size: -
v_call: TRBV27
j_call: TRBJ2-7

cdr3_nt: TGTGCCAGCTCACCACGTGTACAGACAAATTCACCCCTCCACTTT
cdr3_aa: CASSPRVQTNSPLHF
d_call: -
clone_size: -
v_call: TRBV18
j_call: TRBJ1-6

cdr3_nt: TGTGCCAGCAGTATAGAACGCCGAGACAATGAGCAGTTCTTC
cdr3_aa: CASSIERRDNEQFF
d_call: -
clone_size: few
v_call: TRBV11-1
j_call: TRBJ2-1

cdr3_nt: TGTGCCAGCAGCTTAGCGTGGGGCAGGCTGGGGTTCTTT
cdr3_aa: CASSLAWGRLGFF
d_call: -
clone_size: -
v_call: TRBV7-2
j_call: TRBJ1-1

cdr3_nt: TGTGCCAGCAGTTTTTCGGGGGACGCTTTCTTT
cdr3_aa: CASSFSGDAFF
d_call: -
clone_size: once
v_call: TRBV6-5
j_call: TRBJ1-1

cdr3_nt: TGTGCCAGCAGCCAGGACAGCATCCAGCCCCAGCATTTT
cdr3_aa: CASSQDSIQPQHF
d_call: -
clone_size: -
v_call: TRBV4-2
j_call: TRBJ1-5

cdr3_nt: TGTGCCAGCAGTCACAGCCAGGGAGGCTCCTACGAGCAGTACTTC
cdr3_aa: CASSHSQGGSYEQYF
d_call: -
clone_size: -
v_call: TRBV6-5
j_call: TRBJ2-7

cdr3_nt: TGTGCCACCTCAGCGGGGGTGGACACTGAAGCTTTCTTT
cdr3_aa: CATSAGVDTEAFF
d_call: -
clone_size: -
v_call: TRBV15
j_call: TRBJ1-1

cdr3_nt: TGTGCCAGCAGTTCACCGCCGGGGGCGAACTATGGCTACACCTTC
cdr3_aa: CASSSPPGANYGYTF
d_call: -
clone_size: -
v_call: TRBV28
j_call: TRBJ1-2

cdr3_nt: TGTGCCAGCAGCTTACGACAGGCCCATCTCTATGGCTACACCTTC
cdr3_aa: CASSLRQAHLYGYTF
d_call: -
clone_size: -
v_call: TRBV7-2
j_call: TRBJ1-2

cdr3_nt: TGTGCCAGCAGCTCTCAGGGGCGCTTCAATGAGCAGTTCTTC
cdr3_aa: CASSSQGRFNEQFF
d_call: -
clone_size: few
v_call: TRBV5-8
j_call: TRBJ2-1

cdr3_nt: TGTGCCAGCCCCAAGGGGTCGATATCGAACACCGGGGAGCTGTTTTTT
cdr3_aa: CASPKGSISNTGELFF
d_call: -
clone_size: -
v_call: TRBV18
j_call: TRBJ2-2

cdr3_nt: TGTGCCTGGAGCCGATCCTACGAGCAGTACTTC
cdr3_aa: CAWSRSYEQYF
d_call: -
clone_size: -
v_call: TRBV30
j_call: TRBJ2-7

cdr3_nt: TGTGCCAGCAGCGACACAGGGGATGCTGGCTACACCTTC
cdr3_aa: CASSDTGDAGYTF
d_call: TRBD1
clone_size: -
v_call: TRBV25-1
j_call: TRBJ1-2

cdr3_nt: TGTGCCAGCAGTTCTCTCCGCGGACAGGAGGAGACCCAGTACTTC
cdr3_aa: CASSSLRGQEETQYF
d_call: TRBD1
clone_size: -
v_call: TRBV28
j_call: TRBJ2-5

cdr3_nt: TGTGCCAGCTCTCCCAGGAGGCAGGGGGCATCTGGAAACACCATATATTTT
cdr3_aa: CASSPRRQGASGNTIYF
d_call: TRBD1
clone_size: -
v_call: TRBV18
j_call: TRBJ1-3

cdr3_nt: TGTGCCAGTCAGCAACGGACAGGGGGAAATTCACCCCTCCACTTT
cdr3_aa: CASQQRTGGNSPLHF
d_call: TRBD1
clone_size: once
v_call: TRBV6-4
j_call: TRBJ1-6